This T cell receptor beta chain was captured in a study of cytomegalovirus exposure and HLA in healthy donors. CDR1 is MNHEY, CDR2 SMNVEV, per germline (reference sequence). V was trimmed by 1 base and J by 6 bases, leaving 10 bases between them. The CDR3 spans 14 residues. The PCR was carried out with 60 Vbeta primers and 13 Jbeta primers. Authors' methods: Later, an analysis found about 80 million unique TCR beta chains, and about 9.9 million of these were shared. Repertoires were generated with immunoSEQ multiplex PCR, while TCRdb's copy carries only in-frame clones and drops some. V, J and clone size are taken as reported in that table, and D and trimming were inferred from the DNA itself. This table holds more than 100,000 clones, 73% found once.

Sample: PBMCs. The TCR comes from a woman in her thirties or forties in good health and CMV-seronegative. V usage is TRBV27 and J usage is TRBJ2-1; TRBD1 is a possible D gene (6 bases). CDR3 bases: TGTGCCAGCAGTTTATGGACAGACCCCAATGAGCAGTTCTTC. Translating gives CASSLWTDPNEQFF.